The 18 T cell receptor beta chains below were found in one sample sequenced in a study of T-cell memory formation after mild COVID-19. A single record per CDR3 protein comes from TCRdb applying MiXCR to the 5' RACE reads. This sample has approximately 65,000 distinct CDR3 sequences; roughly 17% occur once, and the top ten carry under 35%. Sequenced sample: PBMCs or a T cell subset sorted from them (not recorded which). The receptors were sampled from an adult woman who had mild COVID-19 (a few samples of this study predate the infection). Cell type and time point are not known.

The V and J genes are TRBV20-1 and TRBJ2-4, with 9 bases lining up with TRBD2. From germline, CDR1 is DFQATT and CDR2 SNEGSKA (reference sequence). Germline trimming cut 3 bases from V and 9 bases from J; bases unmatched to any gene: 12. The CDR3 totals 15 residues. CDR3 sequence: CSARPGLAVGGIQYF. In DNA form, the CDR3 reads TGCAGTGCTAGGCCGGGACTAGCCGTAGGGGGCATTCAGTACTTC.

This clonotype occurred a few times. The CDR3 DNA follows: TGTGCCAGCAGCCAAGTAGCGGGGTCCTGGGATACGCAGTATTTT. Translation gives CASSQVAGSWDTQYF. The genes are TRBV4-2 and TRBJ2-3, with 8 bases lining up with TRBD2. CDR3 size: 15 residues. The germline CDR1 and CDR2 sequences are LGHNA and YNFKEQ. Trimming took 1 base from V and 6 from J; bases not matched to a gene: 6.

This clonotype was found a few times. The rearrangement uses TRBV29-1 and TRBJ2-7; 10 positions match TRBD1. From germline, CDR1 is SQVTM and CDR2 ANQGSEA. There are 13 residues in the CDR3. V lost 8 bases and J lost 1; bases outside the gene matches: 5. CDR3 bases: TGCAGCACCTGGACAGGGGGTTCCTACGAGCAGTACTTC. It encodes CSTWTGGSYEQYF.

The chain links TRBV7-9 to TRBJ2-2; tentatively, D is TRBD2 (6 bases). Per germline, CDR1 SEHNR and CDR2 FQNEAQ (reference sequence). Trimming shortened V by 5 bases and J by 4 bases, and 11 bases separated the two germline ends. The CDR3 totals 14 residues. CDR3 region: CASSHKGLTGELFF. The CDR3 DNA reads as TGTGCCAGCAGCCACAAGGGACTCACCGGGGAGCTGTTTTTT.

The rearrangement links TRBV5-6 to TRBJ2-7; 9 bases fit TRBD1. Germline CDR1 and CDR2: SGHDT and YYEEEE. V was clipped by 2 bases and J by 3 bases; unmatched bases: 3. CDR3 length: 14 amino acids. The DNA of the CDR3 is TGTGCCAGCAGCTTCGGGACAGGGCTCTACGAGCAGTACTTC. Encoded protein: CASSFGTGLYEQYF.

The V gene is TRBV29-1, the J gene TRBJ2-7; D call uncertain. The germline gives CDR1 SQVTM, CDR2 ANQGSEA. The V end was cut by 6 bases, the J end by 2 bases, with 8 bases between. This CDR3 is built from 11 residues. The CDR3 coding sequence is TGCAGCGTAGTGGTCGCCTACGAGCAGTACTTC. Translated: CSVVVAYEQYF.

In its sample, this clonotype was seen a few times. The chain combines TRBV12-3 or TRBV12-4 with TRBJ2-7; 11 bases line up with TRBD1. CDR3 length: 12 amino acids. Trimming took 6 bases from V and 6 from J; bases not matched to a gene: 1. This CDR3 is CASSGTGGEQYF. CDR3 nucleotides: TGTGCCAGCAGCGGGACAGGGGGCGAGCAGTACTTC.

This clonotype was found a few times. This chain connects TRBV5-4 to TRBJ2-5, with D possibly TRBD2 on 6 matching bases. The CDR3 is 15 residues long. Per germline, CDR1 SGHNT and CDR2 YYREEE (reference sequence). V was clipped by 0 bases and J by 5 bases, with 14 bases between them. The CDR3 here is CASSLVATRGETQYF. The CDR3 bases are TGTGCCAGCAGCTTGGTAGCGACTAGAGGCGAGACCCAGTACTTC.

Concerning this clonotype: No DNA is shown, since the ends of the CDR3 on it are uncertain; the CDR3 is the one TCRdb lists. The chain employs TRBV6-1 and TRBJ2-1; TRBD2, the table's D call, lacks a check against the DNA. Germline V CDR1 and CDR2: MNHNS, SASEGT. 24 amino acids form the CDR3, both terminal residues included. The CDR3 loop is CASSFLVPSGPDEQFFGGPDEQFF.

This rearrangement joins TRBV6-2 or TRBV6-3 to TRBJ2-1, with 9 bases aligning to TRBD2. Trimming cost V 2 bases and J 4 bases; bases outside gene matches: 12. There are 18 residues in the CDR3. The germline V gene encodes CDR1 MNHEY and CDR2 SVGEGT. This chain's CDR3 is CASSYPTTGAGGYNEQFF. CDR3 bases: TGTGCCAGCAGTTACCCTACGACCGGGGCGGGAGGGTACAATGAGCAGTTCTTC.

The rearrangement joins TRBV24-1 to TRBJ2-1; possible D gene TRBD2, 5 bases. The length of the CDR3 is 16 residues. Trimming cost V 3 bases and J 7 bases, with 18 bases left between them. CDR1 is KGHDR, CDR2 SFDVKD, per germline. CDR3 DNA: TGTGCCACCAGTGATAGTGTACTAGTTGCAGGTAATGAGCAGTTCTTC. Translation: CATSDSVLVAGNEQFF.

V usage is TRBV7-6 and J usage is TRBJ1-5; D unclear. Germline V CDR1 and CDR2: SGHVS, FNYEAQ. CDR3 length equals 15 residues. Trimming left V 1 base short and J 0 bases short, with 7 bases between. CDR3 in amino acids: CASSLGRGSNQPQHF. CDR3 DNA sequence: TGTGCCAGCAGCTTAGGACGGGGTAGCAATCAGCCCCAGCATTTT.

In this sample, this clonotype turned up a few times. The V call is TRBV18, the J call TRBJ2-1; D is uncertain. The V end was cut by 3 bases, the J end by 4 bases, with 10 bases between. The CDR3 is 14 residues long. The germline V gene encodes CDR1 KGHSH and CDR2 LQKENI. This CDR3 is CASSPDAKYNEQFF. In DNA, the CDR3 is TGTGCCAGCTCACCCGACGCAAAGTACAATGAGCAGTTCTTC.

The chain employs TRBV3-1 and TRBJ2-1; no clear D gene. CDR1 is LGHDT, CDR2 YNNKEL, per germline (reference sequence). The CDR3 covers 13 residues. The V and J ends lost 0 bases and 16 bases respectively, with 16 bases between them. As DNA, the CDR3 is TGTGCCAGCAGCCAAGACTCTACCGCGGATCCCTTCTTC. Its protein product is CASSQDSTADPFF.

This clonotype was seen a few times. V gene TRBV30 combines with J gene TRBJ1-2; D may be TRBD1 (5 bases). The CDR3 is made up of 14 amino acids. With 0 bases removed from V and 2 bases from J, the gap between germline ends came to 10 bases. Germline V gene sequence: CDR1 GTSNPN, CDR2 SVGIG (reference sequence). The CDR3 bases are TGTGCCTGGAGTGTTCTGGGACGGAACTATGGCTACACCTTC. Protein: CAWSVLGRNYGYTF.

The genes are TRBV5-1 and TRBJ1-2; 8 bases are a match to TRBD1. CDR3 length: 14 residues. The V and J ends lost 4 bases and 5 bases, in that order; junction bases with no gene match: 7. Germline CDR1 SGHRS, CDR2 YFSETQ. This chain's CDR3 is CASSLVDRVYGYTF. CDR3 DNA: TGCGCCAGCAGCCTCGTGGACAGGGTTTATGGCTACACCTTC.

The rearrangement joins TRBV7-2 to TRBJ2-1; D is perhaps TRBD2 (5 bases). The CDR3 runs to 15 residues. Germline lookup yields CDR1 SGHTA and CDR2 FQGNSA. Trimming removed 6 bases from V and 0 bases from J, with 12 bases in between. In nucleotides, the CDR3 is TGTGCCAGCAGTTGGGCGGGCAGCTCCTACAATGAGCAGTTCTTC. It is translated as CASSWAGSSYNEQFF.

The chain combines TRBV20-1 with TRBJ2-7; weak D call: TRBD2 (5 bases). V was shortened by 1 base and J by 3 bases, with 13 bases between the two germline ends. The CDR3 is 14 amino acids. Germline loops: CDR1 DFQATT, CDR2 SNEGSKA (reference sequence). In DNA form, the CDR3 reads TGCAGTGCTAGAGTTGTTAGAGGGAGCTACGAGCAGTACTTC. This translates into CSARVVRGSYEQYF.